The rows below give T cell receptor beta chains drawn from one sample of a study of cytomegalovirus exposure and HLA in healthy donors. Profiling relied on immunoSEQ multiplex PCR, and the TCRdb table lists in-frame clones only, not all of them. The sample lists a few hundred thousand clones; less than 85% were seen once. Source material: PBMCs. The source is a girl aged 2 to 10 in good health and CMV-seronegative. Each CDR3 is given with its conserved first and last residue.

v_gene	j_gene	len	CDR3aa
TRBV10-3	TRBJ2-1	14	CAISVGTGGFRQFF
TRBV7-9	TRBJ1-1	15	CASSARGGVNTEAFF
TRBV5-1	TRBJ2-4	11	CASRDQNIQYF
TRBV7-6	TRBJ2-2	16	CASSLEAGMNTGELFF
TRBV10-3	TRBJ1-3	14	CAVGGPSSGNTIYF
TRBV30	TRBJ2-6	16	CAWWETGNSGANVLTF
TRBV19	TRBJ2-7	12	CASTGNRYEQYF
TRBV7-6	TRBJ2-2	16	CASSLGDIANTGELFF
TRBV7-9	TRBJ2-1	13	CRIAGAAERGQFF
TRBV6-5	TRBJ2-1	13	CASSGLAGVEQFF